This T cell receptor (beta chain) comes out of a study of blood T cell repertoires in COVID-19. Study in general: The samples span acute and convalescent COVID-19 from the United States, Italy and Spain.

TCRdb keeps only in-frame clones here, not all; method: immunoSEQ multiplex PCR. The table lists around 300,000 clones, 89% of them singletons. Looked up from germline, CDR1 is MNHNY and CDR2 is SVGAGI (reference sequence). This CDR3 spans 14 amino acids. V was pared by 6 bases and J by 8 bases, with 10 bases of the junction left unmatched. The chain employs TRBV6-6 and TRBJ1-2, with 9 nucleotides matching TRBD1. The sample consisted of peripheral blood. This TCR derives from a man aged 45 to 65 with acute or convalescent COVID-19. CDR3 region: CASRPADRGYGYTF. CDR3 nucleotide sequence: TGTGCCAGCAGACCCGCGGACAGGGGCTACGGCTACACCTTC.